The T cell receptor beta chain under discussion was sequenced for a study of response to subunit inactivated influenza vaccine. Study-level findings and limits: Authors suggested each seasonal flu vaccination may recruit only limited numbers of new T cells.

From the RT-PCR reads, TCRdb called clonotypes with MiXCR, one entry per CDR3 protein. This table has around 520,000 distinct CDR3 sequences, 12% appearing once. This clonotype was detected a few times. Its antigen is as yet unknown. The V gene lost 9 bases and the J gene lost 3 bases, with 14 bases spanning the gap. The CDR3 has 14 residues. In germline, CDR1 is KGHDR, CDR2 SFDVKD. The sample was PBMCs from blood, taken on the day of vaccination. The chain links TRBV24-1 to TRBJ1-5; TRBD1 is a possible D gene (5 bases). This TCR was recovered from a man aged 45-60 years who received an inactivated influenza vaccine. The CDR3: CATAPQGLNQPQHF. CDR3 nucleotides: TGTGCCACCGCCCCGCAGGGACTCAATCAGCCCCAGCATTTT.